The rows below give T cell receptor beta chains drawn from one sample of a study of immune reconstitution after stem cell transplant in scleroderma. Each CDR3 protein gets one entry after TCRdb re-called the RT-PCR reads with MiXCR. The sample includes under 4,500 distinct CDR3 sequences, about 6.6% of them seen just once. This sample was obtained before or after autologous hematopoietic stem cell transplantation (not recorded which). All receptors derive from a female donor with systemic sclerosis. CDR3s include the opening cysteine and the closing phenylalanine or tryptophan. D genes are given only for firm matches. Some rows mark clone size as missing; the rest say once, few, many or name a class of expanded clone.

v_gene: TRBV2
j_gene: TRBJ2-7
abundance: few
d_gene: -
CDR3nt: TGTGCCAGCACCCCCGAACCCGGGGTCGGCGAGCAGTACTTC
CDR3aa: CASTPEPGVGEQYF

v_gene: TRBV7-8
j_gene: TRBJ1-1
abundance: medium-sized
d_gene: -
CDR3nt: TGTGCCAGCAGCTTAGAAGACAGACTAAGGGGCACTGAAGCTTTCTTT
CDR3aa: CASSLEDRLRGTEAFF

v_gene: TRBV5-5
j_gene: TRBJ1-5
abundance: -
d_gene: -
CDR3nt: TGTGCCAGCAGCTTAGGACTGTATAGCAATCAGCCCCAGCATTTT
CDR3aa: CASSLGLYSNQPQHF

v_gene: TRBV12-3/TRBV12-4
j_gene: TRBJ1-5
abundance: medium-sized
d_gene: TRBD1
CDR3nt: TGTGCCAGCAGTTTAGTTTGGACAGGGGGCCCGCAGCCCCAGCATTTT
CDR3aa: CASSLVWTGGPQPQHF

v_gene: TRBV27
j_gene: TRBJ1-5
abundance: medium-sized
d_gene: -
CDR3nt: TGTGCCAGCAGTTTATGGGGGAATCAGCCCCAGCATTTT
CDR3aa: CASSLWGNQPQHF

v_gene: TRBV24-1
j_gene: TRBJ2-1
abundance: medium-sized
d_gene: TRBD2
CDR3nt: TGTGCCACCAGTGATTTGGCGGGACTAGGCAATGAGCAGTTCTTC
CDR3aa: CATSDLAGLGNEQFF

v_gene: TRBV7-6
j_gene: TRBJ2-7
abundance: medium-sized
d_gene: -
CDR3nt: TGTGCCAGCACCCAGAGAGGAGGGGGGGATTTCGATGGGGAGCAGTACTTC
CDR3aa: CASTQRGGGDFDGEQYF

v_gene: TRBV20-1
j_gene: TRBJ1-2
abundance: medium-sized
d_gene: TRBD1
CDR3nt: TGCAGTGCTAGAGCCCCCGGGACAGGGACTAACTATGGCTACACCTTC
CDR3aa: CSARAPGTGTNYGYTF

v_gene: TRBV10-3
j_gene: TRBJ2-2
abundance: -
d_gene: -
CDR3nt: TGTGCCATCAGTAAACAGGGTGGAAACACCGGGGAGCTGTTTTTT
CDR3aa: CAISKQGGNTGELFF

v_gene: TRBV20-1
j_gene: TRBJ2-3
abundance: medium-sized
d_gene: -
CDR3nt: TGCAGTGCTAGGAGACAGCGCACAGATACGCAGTATTTT
CDR3aa: CSARRQRTDTQYF

v_gene: TRBV7-6
j_gene: TRBJ1-1
abundance: medium-sized
d_gene: -
CDR3nt: TGTGCCAGCAGCTTACTGTGGGGGAACACTGAAGCTTTCTTT
CDR3aa: CASSLLWGNTEAFF

v_gene: TRBV5-1
j_gene: TRBJ2-7
abundance: -
d_gene: -
CDR3nt: TGCGCCAGCAGTTGGGGGGACATCTCCTACGAGCAGTACTTC
CDR3aa: CASSWGDISYEQYF

v_gene: TRBV20-1
j_gene: TRBJ1-1
abundance: medium-sized
d_gene: -
CDR3nt: TGCAGTGCTAGTCCCAACCGGTGGGAAGCTTTCTTT
CDR3aa: CSASPNRWEAFF

v_gene: TRBV6-1
j_gene: TRBJ2-7
abundance: medium-sized
d_gene: TRBD1
CDR3nt: TGTGCCAGTGGGGGACAGGGATTCTCCTACGAGCAGTACTTC
CDR3aa: CASGGQGFSYEQYF